Given below is one TCR beta chain in context. The CDR3 length is 15 residues. Trimming stripped 0 bases from V and 0 bases from J, with 5 bases between. Germline-derived CDR1 and CDR2 are SGHTA and FQGNSA. Primers: 60 Vbeta forward and 13 Jbeta reverse. Assay used: immunoSEQ multiplex PCR; TCRdb lists only in-frame clones, some missing. Of roughly 130,000 clones listed, roughly 68% are singletons. This sample is part of a study of cytomegalovirus exposure and HLA in healthy donors. The sample comprised PBMCs. This TCR was recovered from a woman in her 50s in good health and CMV-seropositive. The V and J genes are TRBV7-2 and TRBJ2-2; D is ambiguous. CDR3 in DNA: TGTGCCAGCAGCTTAGCCACACCGAACACCGGGGAGCTGTTTTTT. Protein sequence: CASSLATPNTGELFF.